This is a list of T cell receptor beta chains from one sample in a study of regulatory T cells in long-lasting Graves disease. TCRdb processed the multiplex PCR reads anew with MiXCR; each CDR3 protein has one entry. The sample includes 250,000 or so distinct CDR3 sequences, 20% to 25% of them seen just once. Sequencing used peripheral blood mononuclear cells (PBMCs), obtained at new diagnosis, from a patient treated with antithyroid drugs. The receptors were gathered from a female donor with Graves disease. The CDR3 runs from the conserved cysteine through the conserved F or W. A D gene is named only where the DNA matches it firmly. Size is stated for part of the rows, as once, few or many counts, or as a class when the clone is expanded.

>TRBD1|TRBJ2-2|few|TRBV6-1
CASKPGQGANRQRTGELFF
TGTGCCAGCAAACCGGGACAGGGGGCCAACAGACAAAGGACCGGGGAGCTGTTTTTT
>TRBD1|TRBJ2-7|many|TRBV29-1
CSVEGPTGTYEQYF
TGCAGCGTTGAAGGTCCGACAGGGACCTACGAGCAGTACTTC
>-|TRBJ2-2|few|TRBV27
CASSPPHNTGELFF
TGTGCCAGCAGTCCACCCCACAACACCGGGGAGCTGTTTTTT
>TRBD1|TRBJ2-1|-|TRBV3-1
CASSYDRASYTEQFF
TGTGCCAGCAGCTACGACAGGGCGTCCTACACTGAGCAGTTCTTC
>-|TRBJ2-7|few|TRBV7-9
CASSETTGYEQYF
TGTGCCAGCAGCGAGACGACAGGCTACGAGCAGTACTTC
>-|TRBJ2-3|many|TRBV29-1
CSVDGGGTDTQYF
TGCAGCGTTGACGGCGGGGGCACAGATACGCAGTATTTT
>TRBD2|TRBJ2-1|many|TRBV9
CASSVTFLSSGSYNEQFF
TGTGCCAGCAGCGTAACTTTCCTGTCTAGCGGTTCGTACAATGAGCAGTTCTTC
>-|TRBJ2-7|-|TRBV9
CASSVDGTPGPTIYEQYF
TGTGCCAGCAGCGTAGATGGGACACCGGGGCCGACGATCTACGAGCAGTACTTC
>TRBD2|TRBJ2-3|many|TRBV20-1
CSARDLSGGAPDTQYF
TGCAGTGCTAGAGACCTTAGCGGGGGGGCCCCGGATACGCAGTATTTT
>-|TRBJ2-5|many|TRBV20-1
CSATQSGRRETQYF
TGCAGTGCTACCCAGAGCGGGCGTAGAGAGACCCAGTACTTC